This T cell receptor beta chain was captured by sequencing in a study of shared clonotypes between healthy human individuals. Findings and limits, study-wide: Researchers found naive subsets generally carried larger estimated richness than memory subsets. The four-donor shared clonotypes exceeded non-shared clonotypes in generation probability, with non-shared ones scoring lower. Enrolling few donors narrowed the genetic and exposure-history diversity that was represented.

Trimming took off 7 bases at V and 1 base at J, with 10 bases between the two ends. The germline V gene encodes CDR1 MNHEY and CDR2 SMNVEV (reference sequence). The CDR3 covers 13 residues. Study processing details: Junction-only sequences without quality scores came from ImmunoSEQ, so filtering differed. Generated by immunoSEQ multiplex PCR, the TCRdb table keeps only in-frame clones and is missing some. That table gives V, J and clone size, and the DNA gave D and trimming. The profile covers about 1,800,000 clones, with approximately 94% appearing a single time and more than 0.9% taken by the ten largest. This clone showed up just once. Its antigen is as yet unknown. CD45RO negativity and positive selection for CCR7 defined naive CD8 cells, a population that excluded terminally differentiated effector memory CD45RA+ cells.

The sample was naive CD8+ T cells sorted from blood. The chain is built from TRBV27 and TRBJ1-1; D possibly corresponds to TRBD1 (6 bases). This sequence originates from a man between 18 and 29 years old in good health. The CDR3 spells CASTGGANTEAFF. The CDR3 DNA reads as TGTGCCAGCACGGGGGGCGCGAACACTGAAGCTTTCTTT.